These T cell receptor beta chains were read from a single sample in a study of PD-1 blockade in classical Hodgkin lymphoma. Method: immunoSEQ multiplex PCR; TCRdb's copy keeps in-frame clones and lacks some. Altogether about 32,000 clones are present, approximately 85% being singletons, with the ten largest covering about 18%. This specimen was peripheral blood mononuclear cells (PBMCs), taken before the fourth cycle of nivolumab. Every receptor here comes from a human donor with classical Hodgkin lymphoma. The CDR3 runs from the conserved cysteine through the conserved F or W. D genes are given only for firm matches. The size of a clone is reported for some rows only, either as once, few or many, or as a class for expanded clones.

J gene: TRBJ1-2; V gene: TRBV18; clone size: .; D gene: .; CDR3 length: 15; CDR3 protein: CASSHSARDGYGYTF; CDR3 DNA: TGTGCCAGCTCGCACTCAGCCAGGGACGGCTATGGCTACACCTTC
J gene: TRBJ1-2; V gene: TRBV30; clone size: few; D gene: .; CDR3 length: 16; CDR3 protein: CAWSSYPDSVNYGYTF; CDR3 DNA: TGTGCCTGGAGTTCTTACCCGGACAGCGTTAACTATGGCTACACCTTC
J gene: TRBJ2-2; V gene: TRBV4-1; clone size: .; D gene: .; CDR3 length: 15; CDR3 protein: CASSWQGERAGELFF; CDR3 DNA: TGCGCCAGCAGCTGGCAGGGCGAACGTGCCGGGGAGCTGTTTTTT
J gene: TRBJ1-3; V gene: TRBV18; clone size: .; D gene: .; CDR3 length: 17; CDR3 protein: CASSPSRLVVGGNTIYF; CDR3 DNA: TGTGCCAGCTCACCCTCTCGACTTGTCGTCGGTGGAAACACCATATATTTT
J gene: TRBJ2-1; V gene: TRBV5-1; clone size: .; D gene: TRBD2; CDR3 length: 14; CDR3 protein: CASRWASGNNEQFF; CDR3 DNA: TGCGCCAGCCGATGGGCTAGCGGGAACAATGAGCAGTTCTTC
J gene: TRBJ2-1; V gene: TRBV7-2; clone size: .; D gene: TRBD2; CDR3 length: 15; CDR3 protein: CASSLIAGGYNEQFF; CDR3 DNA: TGTGCCAGCAGCTTAATCGCGGGAGGGTACAATGAGCAGTTCTTC
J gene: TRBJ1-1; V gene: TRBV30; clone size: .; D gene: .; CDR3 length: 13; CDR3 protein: CAWRLAGRTEAFF; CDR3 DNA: TGTGCCTGGAGACTTGCAGGGAGGACTGAAGCTTTCTTT
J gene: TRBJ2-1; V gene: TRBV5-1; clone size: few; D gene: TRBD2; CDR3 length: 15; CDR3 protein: CASTTLAGVSREQFF; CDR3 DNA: TGCGCCAGCACTACTCTAGCGGGAGTTTCTCGAGAGCAGTTCTTC
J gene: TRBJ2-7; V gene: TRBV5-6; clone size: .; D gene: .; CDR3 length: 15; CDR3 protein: CASSLGGKSSYEQYF; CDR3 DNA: TGTGCCAGCAGCTTGGGCGGGAAGAGCTCCTACGAGCAGTACTTC
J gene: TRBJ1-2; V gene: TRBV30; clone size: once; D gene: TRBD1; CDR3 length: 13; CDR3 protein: CAWSAYRGVGYTF; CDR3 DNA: TGTGCCTGGAGTGCATACAGGGGCGTAGGCTACACCTTC
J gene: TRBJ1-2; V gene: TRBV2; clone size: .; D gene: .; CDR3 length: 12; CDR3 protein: CASRFDSYGYTF; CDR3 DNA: TGTGCCAGCAGATTCGATAGTTATGGCTACACCTTC
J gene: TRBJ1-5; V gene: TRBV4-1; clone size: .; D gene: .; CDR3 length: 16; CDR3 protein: CASSQGSGTRHQPQHF; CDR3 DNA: TGCGCCAGCAGCCAGGGGTCGGGGACCCGCCATCAGCCCCAGCATTTT
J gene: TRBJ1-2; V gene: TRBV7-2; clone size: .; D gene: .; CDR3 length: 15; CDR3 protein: CASSPGSFGNYGYTF; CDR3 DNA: TGTGCCAGCAGCCCGGGATCCTTTGGGAACTATGGCTACACCTTC
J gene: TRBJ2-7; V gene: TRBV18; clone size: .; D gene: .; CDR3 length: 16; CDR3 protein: CASSPSGGLGSYEQYF; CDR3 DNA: TGTGCCAGCTCACCATCGGGGGGCTTAGGCTCCTACGAGCAGTACTTC
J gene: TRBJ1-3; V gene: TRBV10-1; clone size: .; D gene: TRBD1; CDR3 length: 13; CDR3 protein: CASGTGSGNTIYF; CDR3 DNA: TGCGCCAGCGGGACAGGGTCTGGAAACACCATATATTTT
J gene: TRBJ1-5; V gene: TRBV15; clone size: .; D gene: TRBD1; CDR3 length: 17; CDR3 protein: CATSREDRVYGNQPQHF; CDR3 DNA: TGTGCCACCAGCAGAGAGGACAGGGTATATGGCAATCAGCCCCAGCATTTT
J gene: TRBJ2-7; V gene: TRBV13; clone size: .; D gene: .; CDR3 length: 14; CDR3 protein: CASSPRGRDYEQYF; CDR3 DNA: TGTGCCAGCAGCCCCCGGGGACGGGACTACGAGCAGTACTTC
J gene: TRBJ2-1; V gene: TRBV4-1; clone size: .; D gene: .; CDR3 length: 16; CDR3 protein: CASSQAPRRDYNEQFF; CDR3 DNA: TGCGCCAGCAGCCAAGCCCCGCGTCGGGACTACAATGAGCAGTTCTTC
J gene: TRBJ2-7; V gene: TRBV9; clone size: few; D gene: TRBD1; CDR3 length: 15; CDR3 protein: CASSPRTGDSYEQYF; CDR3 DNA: TGTGCCAGCAGCCCACGGACAGGGGACTCCTACGAGCAGTACTTC
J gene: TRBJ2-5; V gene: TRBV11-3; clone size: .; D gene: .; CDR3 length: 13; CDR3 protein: CASSNWTGRTQYF; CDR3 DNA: TGTGCCAGCAGCAATTGGACGGGAAGGACCCAGTACTTC
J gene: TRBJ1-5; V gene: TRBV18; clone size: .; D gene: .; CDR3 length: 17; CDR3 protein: CASSSQRGGHSNQPQHF; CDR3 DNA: TGTGCCAGCTCATCCCAGAGGGGGGGCCATAGCAATCAGCCCCAGCATTTT
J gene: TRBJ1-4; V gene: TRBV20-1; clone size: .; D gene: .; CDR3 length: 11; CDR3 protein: CSLALNEKLFF; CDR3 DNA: TGCAGCTTGGCCCTGAATGAAAAACTGTTTTTT
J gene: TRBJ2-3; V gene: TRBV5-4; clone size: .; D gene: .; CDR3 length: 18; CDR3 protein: CASSLGIRTIRRTDTQYF; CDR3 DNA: TGTGCCAGCAGCTTGGGCATAAGGACTATCCGGCGAACAGATACGCAGTATTTT
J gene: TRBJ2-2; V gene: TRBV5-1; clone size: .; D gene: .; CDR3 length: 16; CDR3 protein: CASSLWAGANTGELFF; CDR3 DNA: TGCGCCAGCAGCTTATGGGCAGGGGCGAACACCGGGGAGCTGTTTTTT
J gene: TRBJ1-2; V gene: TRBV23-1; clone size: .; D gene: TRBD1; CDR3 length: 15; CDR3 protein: CASSLIWDRGYGYTF; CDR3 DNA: TGCGCCAGCAGTCTTATTTGGGACAGGGGCTATGGCTACACCTTC
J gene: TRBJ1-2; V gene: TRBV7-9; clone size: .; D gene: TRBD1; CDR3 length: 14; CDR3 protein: CASSQEGTGGARTF; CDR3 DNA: TGTGCCAGCAGCCAAGAGGGGACAGGGGGCGCGAGGACCTTC
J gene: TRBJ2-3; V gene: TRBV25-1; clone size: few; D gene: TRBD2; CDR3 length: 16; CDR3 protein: CASSLPTSGITDTQYF; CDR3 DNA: TGTGCCAGCAGCTTACCGACTAGCGGGATTACAGATACGCAGTATTTT
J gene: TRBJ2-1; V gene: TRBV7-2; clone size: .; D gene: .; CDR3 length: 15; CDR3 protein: CASSLEGPSYNEQFF; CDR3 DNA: TGTGCCAGCAGCTTAGAGGGCCCCTCCTACAATGAGCAGTTCTTC
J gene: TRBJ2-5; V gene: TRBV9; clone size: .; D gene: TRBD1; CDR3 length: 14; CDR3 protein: CASSPRTGRETQYF; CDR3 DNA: TGTGCCAGCAGCCCCCGGACAGGTCGAGAGACCCAGTACTTC
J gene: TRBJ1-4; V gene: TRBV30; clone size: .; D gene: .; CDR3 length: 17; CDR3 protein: CAWRPRRRTALNEKLFF; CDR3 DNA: TGTGCCTGGAGACCCAGGAGGAGGACCGCGCTTAATGAAAAACTGTTTTTT